These 22 T cell receptor beta chains share one sample of origin, sequenced in a study of T cells in Graves' hyperthyroidism and ophthalmopathy. Amplification of TCR beta CDR3 regions was performed using RNA transcripts as template. The HTBI set primed first-round TCR CDR3 RT-PCR. TCRdb itself ran the multiplex PCR reads through MiXCR, one entry per CDR3 protein. The data show 450,000 to 600,000 distinct CDR3 sequences, with approximately 14% seen just once and roughly 14% held by the top ten. Sequences were obtained from blood. All receptors come from a woman in her 40s with Graves' hyperthyroidism.

Ten or more counts support this clonotype. The chain couples TRBV7-9 to TRBJ2-7; TRBD1 matches at 8 bases. The CDR3 is made up of 15 amino acids. CDR1 and CDR2 from the germline V gene are SEHNR and FQNEAQ (reference sequence). Germline trimming cut 5 bases from V and 3 bases from J; bases unmatched to any gene: 9. The CDR3 DNA sequence: TGTGCCAGCAGCACCGGACAGGGCCTCAACTACGAGCAGTACTTC. Its translation is CASSTGQGLNYEQYF.

This clonotype showed up many times. The chain is built from TRBV28 and TRBJ2-3, with D perhaps TRBD2 (7 bases). V was pared by 5 bases and J by 2 bases, with 14 bases between. The V gene's germline CDR1 is MDHEN and CDR2 SYDVKM. The CDR3 covers 15 residues. This CDR3 reads CASSTAGANTDTQYF. The CDR3 nucleotides are TGTGCCAGCAGTACCGCGGGGGCTAACACAGATACGCAGTATTTT.

Ten or more counts support this clonotype. V and J are TRBV7-2 and TRBJ2-3, with 12 bases matching TRBD2. Germline CDR1 and CDR2: SGHTA and FQGNSA. Germline trimming cut 4 bases from V and 3 bases from J; bases unmatched to any gene: 5. The CDR3 length is 16 residues. CDR3 in amino acids: CASSSRLAGVTDTQYF. As DNA, the CDR3 is TGTGCCAGCAGCTCAAGACTAGCGGGAGTTACAGATACGCAGTATTTT.

At least ten counts were recorded for this clonotype. CDR3 amino acids: CASGERGSNQPQHF. For the CDR3, the DNA is TGTGCTAGTGGGGAAAGGGGTAGCAATCAGCCCCAGCATTTT. This chain connects TRBV12-5 to TRBJ1-5; D might be TRBD1 (5 bases). Germline CDR1 reads LGHNT; CDR2 reads FRNRAP. CDR3 size: 14 residues. V lost 6 bases, J lost 0 bases, and 9 bases lay in between.

This clonotype occurred a few times. This chain joins TRBV20-1 and TRBJ2-7; D may be TRBD2 (6 bases). This CDR3 contains 13 residues. Germline-derived CDR1 and CDR2 are DFQATT and SNEGSKA (reference sequence). Trimming removed 6 bases from V and 5 bases from J, with 17 bases in between. CDR3 in amino acids: CSAWGGSGNEQYF. The CDR3 DNA follows: TGCAGTGCCTGGGGAGGAAGTGGCAACGAGCAGTACTTC.

This clonotype was counted ten times or more. This chain connects TRBV27 to TRBJ2-5; TRBD1 matches 9 bases. This CDR3 contains 15 residues. Trimming took 0 bases from V and 2 from J; bases not matched to a gene: 1. The germline CDR1 and CDR2 sequences are MNHEY and SMNVEV (reference sequence). For the CDR3, the DNA is TGTGCCAGCAGTTTATCGGGACAGGGTCAAGAGACCCAGTACTTC. The encoded protein is CASSLSGQGQETQYF.

This clonotype was counted between two and nine times. The chain recombines TRBV10-3 with TRBJ2-3, with D maybe TRBD2 (5 bases). Germline V gene data show CDR1 as ENHRY and CDR2 as SYGVKD. This CDR3 is 14 amino acids long. Trimming took off 3 bases at V and 5 bases at J, with 12 bases between the two ends. This chain's CDR3 is CAISDGVAGDTQYF. DNA of the CDR3: TGTGCCATCAGTGATGGGGTGGCGGGAGATACGCAGTATTTT.

The rearrangement uses TRBV14 and TRBJ1-1; D might be TRBD1 (5 bases). Germline V CDR1 and CDR2: SGHDN, FVKESK. Trimming pared 0 bases from V and 1 base from J, leaving 15 bases between. The CDR3 consists of 17 residues. DNA of the CDR3: TGTGCCAGCAGCCAAGATTTTGAGCCAGGGTGGAACACTGAAGCTTTCTTT. Its protein product is CASSQDFEPGWNTEAFF.

This clonotype was detected many times. The J gene is TRBJ2-6, the V gene TRBV28; D not certain. Germline V gene lookup returns CDR1 MDHEN and CDR2 SYDVKM. There are 14 residues in the CDR3. Trimming removed 5 bases from V and 1 base from J, with 6 bases in between. In nucleotides, the CDR3 is TGTGCCAGCAGTAGAGCTTCTGGGGCCAACGTCCTGACTTTC. It specifies CASSRASGANVLTF.

V and J are TRBV9 and TRBJ2-5; tentatively, D is TRBD1 (5 bases). The CDR3 totals 13 residues. Trimming shortened V by 4 bases and J by 2 bases, and 9 bases separated the two germline ends. The germline gives CDR1 SGDLS, CDR2 YYNGEE. The CDR3 spells CASSTRVQETQYF. In DNA, the CDR3 is TGTGCCAGCAGCACCAGGGTACAAGAGACCCAGTACTTC.

This clonotype came up a few times. For the CDR3, the DNA is TGTGCCAGCAGTTTATGGCAGAGGGAGACTAGCACAGATACGCAGTATTTT. It codes for CASSLWQRETSTDTQYF. The rearrangement joins TRBV27 to TRBJ2-3; D might be TRBD2 (5 bases). The germline V and J ends were trimmed by 1 base and 0 bases, with 14 bases remaining between them. Germline CDR1 reads MNHEY; CDR2 reads SMNVEV (reference sequence). The CDR3 totals 17 residues.

Details on this clonotype: A single base separates this from a much larger clone, so it may be a read error. No conserved phenylalanine or tryptophan ends this CDR3, so it is likely a read error. The chain recombines TRBV18 with TRBJ1-1; 8 bases map to TRBD1. There are 15 residues in the CDR3. Losses at the gene ends were 3 bases for V and 1 base for J; bases not matched to a gene: 4. Per the germline V gene, CDR1 is KGHSH and CDR2 is LQKENI. The CDR3 is CASSPDRVQNTEAFL. In nucleotides, the CDR3 is TGTGCCAGCTCACCGGACAGGGTACAGAACACTGAAGCTTTCCTT.

This clonotype was observed a handful of times. This chain joins TRBV9 and TRBJ2-7, with D perhaps TRBD1 (5 bases). Between the trimmed V and J ends, which lost 0 bases and 7 bases, there was a span of 11 bases. Germline V gives CDR1 SGDLS, CDR2 YYNGEE. The CDR3 is 13 residues long. In DNA, the CDR3 is TGTGCCAGCAGCGTAGTGTTCCAGGGTGAGCAGTACTTC. Translation gives CASSVVFQGEQYF.

V usage is TRBV11-2 and J usage is TRBJ2-7, with 14 bases aligning to TRBD2. This CDR3 comprises 14 residues. Per germline, CDR1 SGHAT and CDR2 FQNNGV. Trimming removed 4 bases from V and 6 bases from J; junction bases left unmatched: 2. This CDR3 is CASSWTSGRIEQYF. In DNA form, the CDR3 reads TGTGCCAGCAGCTGGACTAGCGGGAGGATCGAGCAGTACTTC.

There are many counts of this clonotype. The gene calls are TRBV10-3 and TRBJ1-4; 11 bases are shared with TRBD1. Germline CDR1 ENHRY, CDR2 SYGVKD. The CDR3 spans 15 residues. Unmatched junction bases numbered 7, after V lost 8 bases and J lost 5 bases. CDR3 nucleotides: TGTGCCATCGGCGGGACAGGGGGACTCAATGAAAAACTGTTTTTT. Translated: CAIGGTGGLNEKLFF.

V and J are TRBV6-1 and TRBJ1-1; D uncertain. The germline V gene encodes CDR1 MNHNS and CDR2 SASEGT. V was trimmed by 0 bases and J by 11 bases, leaving 13 bases between them. This CDR3 region has 13 residues. In DNA form, the CDR3 reads TGTGCCAGCAGTGAAGCCGCGGGTACATGGGCTTTCTTT. Translation gives CASSEAAGTWAFF.

This clonotype came up many times. The DNA of the CDR3 is TGCAGCGTTTGGACAGCGGAGTACACTGAAGCTTTCTTT. It encodes CSVWTAEYTEAFF. V and J are TRBV29-1 and TRBJ1-1; D might be TRBD1 (6 bases). The CDR3 is 13 amino acids. The V gene's germline CDR1 is SQVTM and CDR2 ANQGSEA. Trimming cost V 5 bases and J 3 bases, with 13 bases left between them.

This clonotype was observed many times. The rearrangement joins TRBV2 to TRBJ2-1; D is uncertain. The CDR3 consists of 16 residues. V was shortened by 8 bases and J by 1 base, with 18 bases between the two germline ends. The V gene's germline CDR1 is SNHLY and CDR2 FYNNEI. Written as DNA, the CDR3 is TGTGCCAGCTCTTTTGCAGGCCTAAATTCCTACAATGAGCAGTTCTTC. It codes for CASSFAGLNSYNEQFF.

This clonotype was seen ten or more times. V and J are TRBV7-9 and TRBJ1-1, with 7 bases that match TRBD1. The V gene end was trimmed by 5 bases and the J gene end by 1 base; junction bases not matched to a gene: 7. The V gene's germline CDR1 is SEHNR and CDR2 FQNEAQ (reference sequence). The CDR3 runs 15 residues. The CDR3 protein is CASSAGQLRNTEAFF. The CDR3 DNA sequence: TGTGCCAGCAGCGCGGGACAGCTCCGGAACACTGAAGCTTTCTTT.

In this sample, this clonotype turned up a few times. The chain joins TRBV7-3 to TRBJ2-1; TRBD2 aligns across 10 bases. CDR1 is SGHTA, CDR2 FQGTGA, per germline. The CDR3 is made up of 15 amino acids. V shed 4 bases and J 7 bases; nucleotides not matched to a gene: 7. This CDR3 is CASSSGLAPANEQFF. The CDR3, as DNA: TGTGCCAGCAGCTCGGGACTAGCGCCCGCAAATGAGCAGTTCTTC.

This clonotype was observed at least ten times. This chain links TRBV28 with TRBJ2-7; 13 bases map to TRBD2. CDR1 MDHEN and CDR2 SYDVKM come from the germline V gene. Trimming at V came to 5 bases and at J to 5 bases, leaving 12 bases not matched to a gene. This CDR3 contains 17 residues. The CDR3 sequence: CASSPYSTSGRAHEQYF. The CDR3, as DNA: TGTGCCAGCAGTCCGTACTCCACTAGCGGGAGGGCCCACGAGCAGTACTTC.

This clonotype was seen repeatedly, ten times or more. The chain is built from TRBV12-3 or TRBV12-4 and TRBJ1-6, with 9 bases fitting TRBD1. V lost 5 bases, J lost 10 bases, and 9 bases stayed unmatched. The CDR3 length is 15 residues. The chain's CDR3 is CASSQRDRARSPLHF. The DNA of the CDR3 is TGTGCCAGCAGTCAAAGGGACAGGGCACGATCACCCCTCCACTTT.